These 5 T cell receptor beta chains were sequenced from one sample in a study of cytomegalovirus exposure and HLA in healthy donors. Assay: immunoSEQ multiplex PCR; the TCRdb copy retains only in-frame clones and omits some. The table lists some 250,000 clones, around 89% of them singletons. The specimen sequenced was PBMCs. The receptors were gathered from a woman aged 18-35 years in good health and CMV-seronegative.

The chain joins TRBV28 to TRBJ2-1; TRBD2 agrees at 16 bases. After removal of 3 bases from V and 8 bases from J, the junction contained 4 bases not matched to a gene. The germline V gene encodes CDR1 MDHEN and CDR2 SYDVKM. The CDR3 contains 16 residues. The CDR3 DNA sequence: TGTGCCAGCAGTTTCCACGGGACTAGCGGGGGGGATGAGCAGTTCTTC. Translated: CASSFHGTSGGDEQFF.

CDR3 region: CASSPGLTATYEQYF. For the CDR3, the DNA is TGTGCCAGCAGCCCCGGACTAACCGCCACCTACGAGCAGTACTTC. The chain is built from TRBV11-3 and TRBJ2-7; tentatively, D is TRBD2 (6 bases). Trimming cost V 5 bases and J 2 bases, with 16 bases left between them. Germline V gene lookup returns CDR1 SGHNT and CDR2 YENEEA. The length of the CDR3 is 15 residues.

The chain has TRBV28 and TRBJ2-7, with 7 bases identical to TRBD2. After removal of 3 bases from V and 8 bases from J, the junction contained 13 bases not matched to a gene. The CDR3 sequence is 15 residues long. Germline values: CDR1 MDHEN, CDR2 SYDVKM. CDR3 region: CASSFRRGTVAKQYV. CDR3 coding DNA: TGTGCCAGCAGTTTTCGGCGGGGGACGGTCGCAAAGCAGTACGTC.

The chain joins TRBV5-1 to TRBJ1-6; TRBD1 matches at 9 bases. The germline gives CDR1 SGHRS, CDR2 YFSETQ. The CDR3 is 15 amino acids. Trimming took 2 bases from V and 9 from J; bases not matched to a gene: 6. As DNA, the CDR3 is TGCGCCAGCAGCTTCTCCGGGACAGGGCGTTCACCCCTCCACTTT. Protein: CASSFSGTGRSPLHF.

This sequence joins TRBV2 and TRBJ2-7; possibly TRBD2 for D (5 bases). The V gene's germline CDR1 is SNHLY and CDR2 FYNNEI. CDR3 length: 14 residues. Trimming took off 3 bases at V and 5 bases at J, with 14 bases between the two ends. CDR3 amino acids: CASSEWTGSDEQYV. In nucleotides, the CDR3 is TGTGCCAGCAGTGAGTGGACTGGTTCGGACGAGCAGTACGTC.